This T cell receptor beta chain was captured in a study of T cell repertoires in cytomegalovirus infection. Study background: It was the public TCR beta signatures that indicated both CMV infection and matching HLA type. General study results and limits: In two of eight donors, the top clonotype was HLA-C-restricted CMV-specific.

The J segment lost 4 bases and the V segment lost 5 bases, leaving 4 bases of the junction unmatched. The CDR3 runs to 12 residues. Looked up from germline, CDR1 is DFQATT and CDR2 is SNEGSKA (reference sequence). Points on this clonotype: The antigen is not known.

TCRdb redid the calling of the reads with MiXCR, one entry per CDR3 protein. The table includes approximately 730,000 distinct CDR3 sequences, roughly a third detected once. The V call is TRBV20-1, the J call TRBJ2-5, with 7 bases lining up with TRBD2. Sequences were derived from cultured PBMCs, sampled from culture after CMV antigen stimulation. The receptor was derived from a human donor in good health (CMV status not recorded). Some clones in this sample may be carry-over from other donors' samples. CDR3 coding DNA: TGCAGTGCTGAGAGCGGGGTAGAGACCCAGTACTTC. The encoded protein is CSAESGVETQYF.